This T cell receptor (beta chain) was found in a study of OX40 agonist ivuxolimab in advanced cancers. Method: immunoSEQ multiplex PCR; TCRdb's copy keeps in-frame clones and lacks some. The sample lists about 52,000 clones, about nine tenths occurring once. V dropped 1 base and J dropped 6 bases, with 9 bases sitting between them. The CDR3 contains 13 residues. The germline CDR1 and CDR2 sequences are SEHNR and FQNEAQ (reference sequence). About this clone itself: Distinct nucleotide sequences in the sample also encode this CDR3.

The clonotype originates from an adult with an advanced solid tumor such as melanoma, head and neck, liver or kidney cancer. The chain links TRBV7-9 to TRBJ1-2; possible D gene TRBD1, 6 bases. The source material was CD4+ or CD8+ T cells sorted from blood, sampled in a trial of the OX40 agonist ivuxolimab. CDR3 nucleotides: TGTGCCAGCAGCTTAGAAAACAGGGATGGCTACACCTTC. This sequence encodes CASSLENRDGYTF.